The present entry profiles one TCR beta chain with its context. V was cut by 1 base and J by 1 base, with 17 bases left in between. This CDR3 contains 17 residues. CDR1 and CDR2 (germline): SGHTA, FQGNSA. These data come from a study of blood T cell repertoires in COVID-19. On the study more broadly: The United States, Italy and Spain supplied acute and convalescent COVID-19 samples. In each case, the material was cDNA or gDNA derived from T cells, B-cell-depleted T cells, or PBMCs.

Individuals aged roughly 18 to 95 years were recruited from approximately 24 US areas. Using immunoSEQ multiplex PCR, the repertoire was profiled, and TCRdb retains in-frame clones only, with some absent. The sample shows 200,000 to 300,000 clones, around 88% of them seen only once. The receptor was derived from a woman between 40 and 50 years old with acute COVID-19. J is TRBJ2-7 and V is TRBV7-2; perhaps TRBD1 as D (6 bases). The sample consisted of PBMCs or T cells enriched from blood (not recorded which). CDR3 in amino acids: CASSLDRETPSSYEQYF. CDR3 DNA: TGTGCCAGCAGCTTAGACAGGGAAACTCCGTCATCCTACGAGCAGTACTTC.